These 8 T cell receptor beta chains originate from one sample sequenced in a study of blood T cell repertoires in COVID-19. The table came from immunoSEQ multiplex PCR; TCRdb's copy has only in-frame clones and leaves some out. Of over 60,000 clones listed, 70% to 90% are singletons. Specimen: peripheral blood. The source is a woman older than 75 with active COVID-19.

The CDR3: CASSWKGAYEQYF. The CDR3 nucleotides read TGTGCCAGCAGTTGGAAAGGGGCCTACGAGCAGTACTTC. V is TRBV6-2 or TRBV6-3 and J is TRBJ2-7, with D maybe TRBD1 (5 bases). V lost 4 bases, J lost 2 bases, and 9 bases lay in between. This CDR3 contains 13 residues. The germline CDR1 and CDR2 sequences are MNHEY and SVGEGT.

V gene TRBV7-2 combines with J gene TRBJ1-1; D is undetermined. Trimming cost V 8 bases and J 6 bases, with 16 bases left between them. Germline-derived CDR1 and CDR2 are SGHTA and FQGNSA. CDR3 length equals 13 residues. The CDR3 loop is CASQTQRAAEAFF. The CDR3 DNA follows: TGTGCCAGCCAGACCCAGAGGGCCGCTGAAGCTTTCTTT.

As DNA, the CDR3 is TGTGCCAGCAGTTTCCAGGATTTGCGCGACAGCGATAATTCACCCCTCCACTTT. Residues: CASSFQDLRDSDNSPLHF. The rearrangement joins TRBV28 to TRBJ1-6, with a tentative D call TRBD1 (5 bases). The CDR3 is made up of 18 amino acids. The germline V and J ends were trimmed by 3 bases and 5 bases, with 20 bases remaining between them. Germline V lookup: CDR1 MDHEN, CDR2 SYDVKM.

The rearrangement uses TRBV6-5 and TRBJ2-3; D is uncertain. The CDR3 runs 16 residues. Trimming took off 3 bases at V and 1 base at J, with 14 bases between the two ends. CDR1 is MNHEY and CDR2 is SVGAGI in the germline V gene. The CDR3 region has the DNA TGTGCCAGCAGTTATTGGATGGGCCGCGGCACAGATACGCAGTATTTT. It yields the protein CASSYWMGRGTDTQYF.

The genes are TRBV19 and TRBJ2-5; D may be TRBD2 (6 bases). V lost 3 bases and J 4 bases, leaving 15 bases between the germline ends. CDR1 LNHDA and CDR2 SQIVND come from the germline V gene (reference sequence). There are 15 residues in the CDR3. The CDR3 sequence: CASSIISGVGETQYF. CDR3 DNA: TGTGCCAGTAGTATTATCTCGGGAGTCGGAGAGACCCAGTACTTC.

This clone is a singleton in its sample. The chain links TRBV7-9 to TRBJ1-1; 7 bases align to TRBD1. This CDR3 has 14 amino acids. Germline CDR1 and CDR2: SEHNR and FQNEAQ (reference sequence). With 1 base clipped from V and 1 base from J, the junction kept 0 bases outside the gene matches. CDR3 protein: CASSLGQGNTEAFF. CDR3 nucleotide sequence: TGTGCCAGCAGCTTAGGACAGGGGAACACTGAAGCTTTCTTT.

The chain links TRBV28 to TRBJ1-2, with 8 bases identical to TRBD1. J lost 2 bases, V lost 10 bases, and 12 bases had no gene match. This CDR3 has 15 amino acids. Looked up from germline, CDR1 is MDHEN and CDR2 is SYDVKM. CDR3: CAIHPGGAVNYGYTF. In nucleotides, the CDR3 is TGTGCCATCCACCCAGGGGGCGCGGTAAACTATGGCTACACCTTC.

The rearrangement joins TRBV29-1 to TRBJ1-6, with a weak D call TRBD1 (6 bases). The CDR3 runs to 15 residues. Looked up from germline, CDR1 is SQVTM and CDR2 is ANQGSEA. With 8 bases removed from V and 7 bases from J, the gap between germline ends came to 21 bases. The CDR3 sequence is CSPFMGDRFNSPLHF. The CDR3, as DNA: TGCAGCCCCTTTATGGGTGACAGGTTCAATTCACCCCTCCACTTT.